Given below is one TCR beta chain in context. These data are taken from a study of blood T cell repertoires in COVID-19. Study overall: COVID-19 samples, acute and convalescent, were from the United States, Italy and Spain.

In the original workflow: Scientists estimated how many nucleated cells there were by amplifying reference gene primers. Data came from immunoSEQ multiplex PCR; TCRdb stores just in-frame clones and leaves some out. V and J calls and clone size are as listed in that table; D and trimming were resolved from the DNA. The repertoire holds 150,000 to 200,000 clones, with over 75% as singletons. This clonotype was sampled from a man between 60 and 75 years old who had recovered from COVID-19. The sample comprised peripheral blood.

CDR3 amino acids: CASSQGRGLRQGASLGSNTEAFF. In DNA, the CDR3 is TGTGCCAGCAGCCAAGGGAGGGGACTTAGACAGGGGGCTTCACTGGGGAGTAACACTGAAGCTTTCTTT. The chain is built from TRBV14 and TRBJ1-1, with 10 bases aligning to TRBD1. V lost 1 base to trimming and J lost 2 bases; unmatched junction nucleotides: 25. Germline CDR1 and CDR2: SGHDN and FVKESK. The CDR3 is 23 amino acids.